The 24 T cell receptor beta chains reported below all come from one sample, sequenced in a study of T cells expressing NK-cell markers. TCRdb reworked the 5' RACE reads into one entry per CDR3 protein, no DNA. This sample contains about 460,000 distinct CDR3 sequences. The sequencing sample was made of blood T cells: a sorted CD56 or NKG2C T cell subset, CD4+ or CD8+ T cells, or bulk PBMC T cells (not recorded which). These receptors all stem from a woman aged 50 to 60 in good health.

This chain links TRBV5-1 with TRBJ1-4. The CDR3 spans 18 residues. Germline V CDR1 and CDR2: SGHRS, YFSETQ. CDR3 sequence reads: CASSLSQLSSATNEKLFF.

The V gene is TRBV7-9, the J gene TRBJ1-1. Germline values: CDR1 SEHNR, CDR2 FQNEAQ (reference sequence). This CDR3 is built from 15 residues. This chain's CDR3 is CASSPLKGVKVEAFF.

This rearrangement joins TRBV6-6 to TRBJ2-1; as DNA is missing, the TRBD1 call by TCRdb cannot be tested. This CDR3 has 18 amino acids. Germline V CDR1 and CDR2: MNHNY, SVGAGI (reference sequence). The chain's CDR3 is CASSYLALTGALYNEQFF.

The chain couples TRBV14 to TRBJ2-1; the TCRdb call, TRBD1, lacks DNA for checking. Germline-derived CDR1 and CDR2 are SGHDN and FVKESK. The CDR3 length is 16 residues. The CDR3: CASSQVWTGEVRGQFF.

The CDR3 spells CASSRGQENNSPLHF. V usage is TRBV3-1 and J usage is TRBJ1-6; TCRdb calls TRBD1, which cannot be checked without DNA. The CDR3 has 15 residues. Germline CDR1 and CDR2: LGHDT and YNNKEL (reference sequence).

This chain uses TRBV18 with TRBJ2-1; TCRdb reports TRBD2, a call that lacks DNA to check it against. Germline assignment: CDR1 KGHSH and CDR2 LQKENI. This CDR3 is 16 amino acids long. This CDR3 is CASSPLGLAVPNEQFF.

The CDR3 region is CATNRGQGYEQYF. This chain uses TRBV12-3 or TRBV12-4 with TRBJ2-7; checking the TCRdb D call of TRBD1 is not possible without DNA. The CDR3 covers 13 residues.

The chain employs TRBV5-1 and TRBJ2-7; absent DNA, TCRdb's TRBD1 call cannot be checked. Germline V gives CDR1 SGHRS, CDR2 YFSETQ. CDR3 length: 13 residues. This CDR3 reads CASKRTGLNEQYF.

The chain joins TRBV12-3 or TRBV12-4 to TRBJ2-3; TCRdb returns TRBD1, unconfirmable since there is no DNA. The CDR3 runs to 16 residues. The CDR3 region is CASTNVWGRLADTQYF.

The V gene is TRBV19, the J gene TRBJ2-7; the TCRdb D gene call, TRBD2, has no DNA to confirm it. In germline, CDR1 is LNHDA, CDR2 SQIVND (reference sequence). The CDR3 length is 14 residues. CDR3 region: CASSTKGNSYEQYF.

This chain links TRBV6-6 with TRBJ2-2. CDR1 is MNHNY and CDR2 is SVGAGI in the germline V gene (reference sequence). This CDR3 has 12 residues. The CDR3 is CASSLEVRELFF.

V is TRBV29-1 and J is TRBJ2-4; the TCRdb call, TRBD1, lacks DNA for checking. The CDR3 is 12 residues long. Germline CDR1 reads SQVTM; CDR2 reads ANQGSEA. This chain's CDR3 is CSVLPGPNIQYF.

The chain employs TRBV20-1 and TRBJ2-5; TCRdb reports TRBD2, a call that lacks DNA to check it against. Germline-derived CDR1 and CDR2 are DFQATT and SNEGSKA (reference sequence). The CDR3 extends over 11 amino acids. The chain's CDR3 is CSAIRLAEGYF.

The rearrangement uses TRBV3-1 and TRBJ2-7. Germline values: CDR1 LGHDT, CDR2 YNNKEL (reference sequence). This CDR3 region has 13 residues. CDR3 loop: CASSQDLQYEQYF.

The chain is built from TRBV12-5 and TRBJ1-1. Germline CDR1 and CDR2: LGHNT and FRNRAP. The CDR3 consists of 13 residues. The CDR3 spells CASMGSIHTEAFF.

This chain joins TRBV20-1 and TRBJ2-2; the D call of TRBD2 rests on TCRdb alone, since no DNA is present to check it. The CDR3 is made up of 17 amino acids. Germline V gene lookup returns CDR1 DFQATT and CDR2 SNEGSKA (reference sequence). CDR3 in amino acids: CSAPRTSGSGPTGELFF.

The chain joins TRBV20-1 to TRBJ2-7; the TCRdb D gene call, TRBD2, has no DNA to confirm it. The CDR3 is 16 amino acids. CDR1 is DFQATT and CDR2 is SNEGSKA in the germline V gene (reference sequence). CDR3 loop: CSANQGGAGDSYEQYF.

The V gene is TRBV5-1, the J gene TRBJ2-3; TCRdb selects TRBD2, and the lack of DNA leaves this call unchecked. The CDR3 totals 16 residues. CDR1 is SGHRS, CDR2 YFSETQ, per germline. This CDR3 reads CASSYRGSGAGDTQYF.

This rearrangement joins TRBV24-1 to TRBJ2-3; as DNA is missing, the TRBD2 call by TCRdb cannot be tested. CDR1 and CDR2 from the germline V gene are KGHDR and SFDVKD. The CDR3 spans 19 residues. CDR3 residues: CATSDAIRTSGRLTDTQYF.

The CDR3 sequence is CSARAGVTDTQYF. The chain combines TRBV20-1 with TRBJ2-3; no DNA is available, so the TRBD2 call from TCRdb remains unchecked. Germline V lookup: CDR1 DFQATT, CDR2 SNEGSKA (reference sequence). The CDR3 has 13 amino acids.

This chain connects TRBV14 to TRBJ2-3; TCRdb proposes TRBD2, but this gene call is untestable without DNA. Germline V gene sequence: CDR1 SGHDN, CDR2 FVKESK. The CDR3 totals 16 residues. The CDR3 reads CASSLQQSSGRNTQYF.

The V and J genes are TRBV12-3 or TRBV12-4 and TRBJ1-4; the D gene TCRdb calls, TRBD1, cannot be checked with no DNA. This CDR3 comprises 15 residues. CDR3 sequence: CASSLYRAINEKLFF.

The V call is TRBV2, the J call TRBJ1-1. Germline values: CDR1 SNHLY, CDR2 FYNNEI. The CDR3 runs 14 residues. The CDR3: CASSGGPSNTEAFF.

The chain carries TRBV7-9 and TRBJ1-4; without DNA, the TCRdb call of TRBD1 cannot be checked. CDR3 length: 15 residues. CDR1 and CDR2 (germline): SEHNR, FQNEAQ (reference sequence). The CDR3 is CASSTRRLKNEKLFF.